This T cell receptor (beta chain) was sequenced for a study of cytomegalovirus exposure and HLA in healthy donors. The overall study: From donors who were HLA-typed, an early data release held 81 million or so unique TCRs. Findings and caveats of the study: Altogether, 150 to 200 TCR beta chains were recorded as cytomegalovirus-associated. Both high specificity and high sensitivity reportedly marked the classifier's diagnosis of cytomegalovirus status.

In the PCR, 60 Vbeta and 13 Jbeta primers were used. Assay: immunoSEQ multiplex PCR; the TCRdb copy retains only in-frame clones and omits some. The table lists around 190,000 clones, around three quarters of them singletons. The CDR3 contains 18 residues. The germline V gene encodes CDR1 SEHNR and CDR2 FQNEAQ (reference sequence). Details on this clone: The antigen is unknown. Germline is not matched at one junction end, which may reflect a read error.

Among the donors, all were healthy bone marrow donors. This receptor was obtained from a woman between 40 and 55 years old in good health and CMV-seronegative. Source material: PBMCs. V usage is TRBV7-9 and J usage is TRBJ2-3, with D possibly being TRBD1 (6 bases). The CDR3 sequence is CSSSSSQTGTLGTDTQYF. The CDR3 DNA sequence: TGTTCCAGCAGCTCCTCTCAAACAGGGACGCTGGGCACAGATACGCAGTATTTT. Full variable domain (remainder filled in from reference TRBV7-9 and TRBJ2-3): DTGVSQNPRHKITKRGQNVTFRCDPISEHNRLYWYRQTLGQGPEFLTYFQNEAQLEKSRLLSDRFSAERPKGSFSTLEIQRTEQGDSAMYLCSSSSSQTGTLGTDTQYFGPGTRLTVL.